This T cell receptor (beta chain) is from a study of CD8+ T cells in alopecia areata. Between the trimmed V and J ends, which lost 4 bases and 5 bases, there was a span of 15 bases. Germline CDR1 is SGHRS and CDR2 is YFSETQ. The CDR3 consists of 14 residues. The study's findings and limits: Clonality in lesional scalp, especially alopecia totalis/universalis, exceeded that of normal scalp. Normal-skin resident alphabeta T cells also appear among scalp sample sequences.

Concerning this clone: Antigen specificity is unknown.

Extraction and reverse transcription of RNA yielded cDNA as the sequencing template. Sequencing used immunoSEQ multiplex PCR; TCRdb keeps in-frame clones, though not all of them. This table holds over 90,000 clones, around 59% found once. V gene TRBV5-1 combines with J gene TRBJ1-2; D gene unclear. This sequence originates from a human donor in good health. The sequenced material came from CD4+ T cells sorted from blood. This CDR3 is CASSVETLAYGYTF. CDR3 DNA: TGCGCCAGCAGCGTGGAAACCCTCGCGTATGGCTACACCTTC.